A selection of T cell receptor beta chains follows, all from one sample in a study of blood T cell repertoires in COVID-19. This table comes from immunoSEQ multiplex PCR, and its TCRdb copy is limited to in-frame clones, with some not included. The table has 250,000 or so clones, 70% to 90% seen once. Specimen: PBMCs or T cells enriched from blood (not recorded which). These receptors all stem from a woman aged 50 to 60 who had recovered from COVID-19. Each CDR3 is given with its conserved first and last residue. A D gene is named only where the DNA matches it firmly. Clone size is given for some rows only: seen once, a few or many times, or a class if the clone is expanded.

DNA | CDR3 | length | size | J | D | V
TGTGCCAGTAGCCGGGACAGGGGGAATCAGCCCCAGCACTTT | CASSRDRGNQPQHF | 14 | - | TRBJ1-5 | TRBD1 | TRBV19
TGTGCCAGCAGCGCGGGACTAAACTACAATGAGCAGTTCTTC | CASSAGLNYNEQFF | 14 | - | TRBJ2-1 | TRBD2 | TRBV7-3
TGTGCCATCAGCGACAGGGGAGAGACCCAGTACTTC | CAISDRGETQYF | 12 | - | TRBJ2-5 | TRBD1 | TRBV10-3
TGTGCCAGTAGTACCTTTACAGTTATGAACACTGAAGCTTTCTTT | CASSTFTVMNTEAFF | 15 | - | TRBJ1-1 | - | TRBV19
TGCGCCAGCAGCGGGACTAGCGGGAGTTATGAGCAGTTCTTC | CASSGTSGSYEQFF | 14 | few | TRBJ2-1 | TRBD2 | TRBV5-1
TGTGCCAGCAGCCCATGGGACACGATGAACACTGAAGCTTTCTTT | CASSPWDTMNTEAFF | 15 | - | TRBJ1-1 | - | TRBV9
TGTGCCAGCAGCTTTACCAGGGTTGGGACTAACTATGGCTACACCTTC | CASSFTRVGTNYGYTF | 16 | - | TRBJ1-2 | - | TRBV11-2
TGTGCCAGCAGTTCTAGCGGGAGGTTGGCCGGGGAGCTGTTTTTT | CASSSSGRLAGELFF | 15 | - | TRBJ2-2 | TRBD2 | TRBV27
TGTGCCAGCAGCTTAGAACAGGAGACCCAGTACTTC | CASSLEQETQYF | 12 | once | TRBJ2-5 | - | TRBV7-2
TGTGCCAGCAGCTTAGGGACAGTTGGCTATGGCTACACCTTC | CASSLGTVGYGYTF | 14 | few | TRBJ1-2 | - | TRBV7-8
TGTGCCAGCAGCCACCCGAACCGGGACAGGGGGTGGACCGGGGAGCTGTTTTTT | CASSHPNRDRGWTGELFF | 18 | - | TRBJ2-2 | TRBD1 | TRBV3-1/TRBV3-2
TGTGCCAGCAGAGCCACAGGGTTAGGTTACGAGCAGTACTTC | CASRATGLGYEQYF | 14 | - | TRBJ2-7 | - | TRBV14
TGCGCCAGCAGCTACGAGCGAGATACGCAGTATTTT | CASSYERDTQYF | 12 | - | TRBJ2-3 | - | TRBV5-1
TGTGCCAGCAGCTTTACAAGCAGGGGCACCGGGGAGCTGTTTTTT | CASSFTSRGTGELFF | 15 | few | TRBJ2-2 | - | TRBV5-4
TGCAGCGTTAAGACAGAGGCTGAAAAACTGTTTTTT | CSVKTEAEKLFF | 12 | - | TRBJ1-4 | - | TRBV29-1
TGTGCCAGCTCACCTGCAGAAAATCAGCCCCAGCATTTT | CASSPAENQPQHF | 13 | - | TRBJ1-5 | - | TRBV18
TGTGCCAGTAGCCGATCCTTTAGCGGGAGAGGAGGGGAGCTGTTTTTT | CASSRSFSGRGGELFF | 16 | - | TRBJ2-2 | TRBD2 | TRBV19
TGCGCCAGCAGCTTGGTCCCGGGACTAGCGGGAAGGGAGACCCAGTACTTC | CASSLVPGLAGRETQYF | 17 | - | TRBJ2-5 | TRBD2 | TRBV5-1
TGTGCCAGCCATGACAGGGGGCGTAATTCACCCCTCCACTTT | CASHDRGRNSPLHF | 14 | - | TRBJ1-6 | TRBD1 | TRBV28
TGCGCCAGCAGCCAAGGGGGAGAGGGATCTAACTATGGCTACACCTTC | CASSQGGEGSNYGYTF | 16 | - | TRBJ1-2 | - | TRBV4-3
TGCAGTGCTAGTTTCGGCGGGGAGGCTGGCTACACCTTC | CSASFGGEAGYTF | 13 | - | TRBJ1-2 | - | TRBV20-1
TGTGCCAGCAGTGGACAGGGATTTCAGCCCCAGCATTTT | CASSGQGFQPQHF | 13 | few | TRBJ1-5 | TRBD1 | TRBV27
TGTGCCATCAGAGGGGGTGGGGAGACCCAGTACTTC | CAIRGGGETQYF | 12 | - | TRBJ2-5 | - | TRBV10-3
TGTGCCAGCAGCCTCGGACAGGGGGTGATTGTGGAGACCCAGTACTTC | CASSLGQGVIVETQYF | 16 | - | TRBJ2-5 | TRBD1 | TRBV7-8
TGTGCCAGCAGCGTCGGGGGAGACCAAAACATTCAGTACTTC | CASSVGGDQNIQYF | 14 | - | TRBJ2-4 | - | TRBV9
TGTGCCAGCAGCTTAGAGGGACTCCTAAACACCGGGGAGCTGTTTTTT | CASSLEGLLNTGELFF | 16 | - | TRBJ2-2 | - | TRBV7-8
TGTGCCAGCAGTTTATTCGTTGGGCCCCCAGCCAAAAACATTCAGTACTTC | CASSLFVGPPAKNIQYF | 17 | - | TRBJ2-4 | - | TRBV28
TGTGCCAGCAGTTTATACGGGGACAACTACGAGCAGTACTTC | CASSLYGDNYEQYF | 14 | - | TRBJ2-7 | - | TRBV28
TGTGCCAGCAGCCCACAGGGCTACGAGCAGTACTTC | CASSPQGYEQYF | 12 | - | TRBJ2-7 | - | TRBV12-3/TRBV12-4
TGTGCCAGCAGTTACCGGATGGAGACAGATACGCAGTATTTT | CASSYRMETDTQYF | 14 | - | TRBJ2-3 | - | TRBV6-2/TRBV6-3
TGTGCCAGCAGTTACAGGACTAGCGGCACAGATACGCAGTATTTT | CASSYRTSGTDTQYF | 15 | few | TRBJ2-3 | TRBD2 | TRBV6-2/TRBV6-3
TGTGCCAGCAGCCTTAGCGGACTAGCCAAAAACATTCAGTACTTC | CASSLSGLAKNIQYF | 15 | - | TRBJ2-4 | - | TRBV7-9
TGTGCCAGCTATCCCCTAGGGGCGCTTCCCACAGATACGCAGTATTTT | CASYPLGALPTDTQYF | 16 | once | TRBJ2-3 | - | TRBV27
TGCAGCGTAGAAGGCGGGTCAGGCATTCAGTACTTC | CSVEGGSGIQYF | 12 | - | TRBJ2-4 | - | TRBV29-1
TGTGCCAGCAGTTTGTCGACTAGCGGGGGGATTCGCGAGACCCAGTACTTC | CASSLSTSGGIRETQYF | 17 | - | TRBJ2-5 | TRBD2 | TRBV28
TGTGCCAGCAGAACAGGGTGGAACACCGGGGAGCTGTTTTTT | CASRTGWNTGELFF | 14 | few | TRBJ2-2 | - | TRBV5-4
TGCGCCAGCAGCCAAGGACAGGGGGCGTCAGATACGCAGTATTTT | CASSQGQGASDTQYF | 15 | - | TRBJ2-3 | TRBD1 | TRBV4-1
TGTGCCAGCAGCTTGGCCGGGGACACTGAAGCTTTCTTT | CASSLAGDTEAFF | 13 | - | TRBJ1-1 | - | TRBV5-4
TGTGCCAGCAGCCCCGGACTTAGCGGCACCGGGGAGCTGTTTTTT | CASSPGLSGTGELFF | 15 | once | TRBJ2-2 | - | TRBV5-4
TGTGCCAGCAGTTTACTTCAGGGGGCGGTGGATTCACCCCTCCACTTT | CASSLLQGAVDSPLHF | 16 | - | TRBJ1-6 | TRBD1 | TRBV28
TGTGCCAGCAGTTTTTGGAGGGAGAACACTGAAGCTTTCTTT | CASSFWRENTEAFF | 14 | - | TRBJ1-1 | - | TRBV27
TGTGCCAGCAGCCAAGATTGGGCTAGCGGGGATTACAATGAGCAGTTCTTC | CASSQDWASGDYNEQFF | 17 | - | TRBJ2-1 | TRBD2 | TRBV3-1/TRBV3-2
TGTGCCAGCAGCCCCCCACTCGACAAGAACACTGAAGCTTTCTTT | CASSPPLDKNTEAFF | 15 | - | TRBJ1-1 | - | TRBV7-9
TGTGCCAGCAGGAAGTCGACAGGATTGTCAACTAATGAAAAACTGTTTTTT | CASRKSTGLSTNEKLFF | 17 | - | TRBJ1-4 | - | TRBV27
TGCGCCAGCAGACCGATCGCAAGCGGCGGGGCCAACGTCCTGACTTTC | CASRPIASGGANVLTF | 16 | - | TRBJ2-6 | - | TRBV5-1
TGTGCCATCAGTGAGCCCGGGACTAAAACTGAAGCTTTCTTT | CAISEPGTKTEAFF | 14 | - | TRBJ1-1 | - | TRBV10-3
TGTGCCACCCTGGACAGGGTGTTGGACACTGAAGCTTTCTTT | CATLDRVLDTEAFF | 14 | - | TRBJ1-1 | TRBD1 | TRBV10-3
TGCGCCAGCAGCCAACAGGGGGATTCTAACTATGGCTACACCTTC | CASSQQGDSNYGYTF | 15 | - | TRBJ1-2 | TRBD1 | TRBV5-1
TGTGCCAGCAGCTTTGGCGGGGGATACAATGAGCAGTTCTTC | CASSFGGGYNEQFF | 14 | - | TRBJ2-1 | TRBD2 | TRBV7-3
TGCGCCAGCAGCTTGGTACAGCCCCAGCATTTT | CASSLVQPQHF | 11 | - | TRBJ1-5 | - | TRBV5-1
TGTGCCAGCAGTTTACCCGCGGGGTTTTACGAGCAGTACTTC | CASSLPAGFYEQYF | 14 | - | TRBJ2-7 | - | TRBV28
TGTGCCAGCTCACCACAAAATCAGCGGCCCGTAGATACGCAGTATTTT | CASSPQNQRPVDTQYF | 16 | once | TRBJ2-3 | - | TRBV18
TGTGCCAGTAGTGGGGGCAGCGGCAGCGCGGGAAACACCATATATTTT | CASSGGSGSAGNTIYF | 16 | - | TRBJ1-3 | - | TRBV19
TGTGCCAGCAGCCGGGATGCTGTCTCCTACGAGCAGTACTTC | CASSRDAVSYEQYF | 14 | - | TRBJ2-7 | - | TRBV13